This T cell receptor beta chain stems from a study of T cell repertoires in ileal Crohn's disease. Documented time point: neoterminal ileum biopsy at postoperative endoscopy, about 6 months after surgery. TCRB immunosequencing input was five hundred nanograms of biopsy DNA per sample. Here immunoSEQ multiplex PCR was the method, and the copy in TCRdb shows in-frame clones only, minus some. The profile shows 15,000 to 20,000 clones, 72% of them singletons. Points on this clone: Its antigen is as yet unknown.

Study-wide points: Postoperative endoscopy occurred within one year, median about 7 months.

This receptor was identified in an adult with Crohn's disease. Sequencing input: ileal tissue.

This chain's CDR3 is CASSLAQAGGQETQYF. The CDR3 bases are TGTGCCAGCAGCTTAGCCCAAGCGGGGGGGCAAGAGACCCAGTACTTC. The rearrangement uses TRBV7-2 and TRBJ2-5; 10 bases are shared with TRBD2. V lost 0 bases and J lost 2; bases outside the gene matches: 3. This CDR3 is 16 amino acids long. CDR1 and CDR2 (germline): SGHTA, FQGNSA. Full variable domain (outside the CDR3, taken from reference TRBV7-2 and TRBJ2-5): GAGVSQSPSNKVTEKGKDVELRCDPISGHTALYWYRQSLGQGLEFLIYFQGNSAPDKSGLPSDRFSAERTGGSVSTLTIQRTQQEDSAVYLCASSLAQAGGQETQYFGPGTRLLVL.